This T cell receptor (beta chain) was identified in a study of shared clonotypes between healthy human individuals. This clone was observed a single time. CD4+ cells were split into CD45RA+ naive and CD45RA-negative memory subsets. There are 18 residues in the CDR3. Germline CDR1 reads SGHVS; CDR2 reads FNYEAQ. The J segment lost 2 bases and the V segment lost 3 bases, leaving 13 bases of the junction unmatched. 200 to 250 ng DNA, tens of thousands of T cell genomes, went into each sorted-subset replicate PCR. Per the original data handling: ImmunoSEQ junction-only sequences lacked quality scores, so their filtering differed. The table came from immunoSEQ multiplex PCR; TCRdb's copy has only in-frame clones and leaves some out. The V and J calls and clone size come from that table; D and trimming were worked out from the DNA. The table lists approximately 1.5 million clones, under 99% of them singletons.

The TCR sequence derives from a man aged 30 to 39 in good health. The specimen was naive CD4+ T cells sorted from blood. Noted subset: CD45RA+ positively selected. The gene calls are TRBV7-6 and TRBJ1-3, with TRBD1 identical over 7 bases. CDR3 coding DNA: TGTGCCAGCAGCTTTATGCAATGGGGACAGACAACTGGAAACACCATATATTTT. It yields the protein CASSFMQWGQTTGNTIYF.